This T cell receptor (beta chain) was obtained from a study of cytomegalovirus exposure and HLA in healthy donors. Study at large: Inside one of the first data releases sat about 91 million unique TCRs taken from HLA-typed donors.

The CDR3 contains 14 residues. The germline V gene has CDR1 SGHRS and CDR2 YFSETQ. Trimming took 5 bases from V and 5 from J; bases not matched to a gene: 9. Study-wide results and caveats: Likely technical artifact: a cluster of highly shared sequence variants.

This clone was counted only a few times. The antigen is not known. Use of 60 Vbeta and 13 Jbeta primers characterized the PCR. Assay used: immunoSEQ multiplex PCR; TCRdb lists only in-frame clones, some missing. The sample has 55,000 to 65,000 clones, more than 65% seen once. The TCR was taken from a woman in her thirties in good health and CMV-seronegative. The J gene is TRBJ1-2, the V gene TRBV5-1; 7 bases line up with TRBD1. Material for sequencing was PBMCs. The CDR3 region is CASRLDRARYGYTF. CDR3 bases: TGCGCCAGCAGGCTAGACAGGGCGAGGTATGGCTACACCTTC.